Below are 6 T cell receptor beta chains sequenced from a single sample in a study of PD-1 blockade in classical Hodgkin lymphoma. Time point here: cycle 4 day 1 (C4D1), after around six weeks of nivolumab. There was relapse after autologous stem cell transplantation in every patient, and there was variation in brentuximab vedotin exposure. Magnetic negative selection was used to purify CD4+ T cells from PBMCs that had been thawed. Measured with immunoSEQ multiplex PCR; TCRdb has only the in-frame clones, and not every one. The sample shows approximately 11,000 clones, approximately 74% of them seen only once. The sample in question was CD4+ T cells from blood, obtained before the fourth cycle of nivolumab. Every receptor here comes from a human donor with classical Hodgkin lymphoma.

CDR3 DNA: TGTGCCAGCAGCGTCGACACAGGGTCTGGAAACACCATATATTTT. Translated: CASSVDTGSGNTIYF. V usage is TRBV9 and J usage is TRBJ1-3, with D maybe TRBD1 (6 bases). The V gene lost 2 bases and the J gene lost 1 base, with 10 bases spanning the gap. The CDR3 length is 15 residues. CDR1 and CDR2 from the germline V gene are SGDLS and YYNGEE.

The V call is TRBV5-6, the J call TRBJ2-3, with 8 bases aligning to TRBD1. From germline, CDR1 is SGHDT and CDR2 YYEEEE. With V trimmed by 5 bases and J by 0 bases, 8 bases remained unmatched. The CDR3 length is 16 residues. CDR3 bases: TGTGCCAGCAGATATTGGGACAGGCCTAGCACAGATACGCAGTATTTT. Amino acid sequence: CASRYWDRPSTDTQYF.

The chain combines TRBV7-9 with TRBJ2-5; 9 nucleotides agree with TRBD2. CDR1 is SEHNR, CDR2 FQNEAQ, per germline (reference sequence). Unmatched junction bases numbered 5, after V lost 3 bases and J lost 6 bases. This CDR3 has 14 residues. CDR3 region: CASSLSSGTQTQYF. Written as DNA, the CDR3 is TGTGCCAGCAGCTTGTCTAGCGGGACTCAGACCCAGTACTTC.

The chain is built from TRBV5-6 and TRBJ2-1; D is possibly TRBD1 (5 bases). The germline V and J ends were trimmed by 1 base and 0 bases, with 11 bases remaining between them. This CDR3 spans 16 amino acids. Germline V gene sequence: CDR1 SGHDT, CDR2 YYEEEE. Written as DNA, the CDR3 is TGTGCCAGCAGCTTGAGGGGCCTCCGCTCCTACAATGAGCAGTTCTTC. Translated: CASSLRGLRSYNEQFF.

The chain employs TRBV2 and TRBJ2-3; no firm D call. This CDR3 spans 12 amino acids. V shed 7 bases and J shed 0 bases, with 5 bases lying between them. Germline values: CDR1 SNHLY, CDR2 FYNNEI. For the CDR3, the DNA is TGTGCCAGCATGGTCAGCACAGATACGCAGTATTTT. Protein sequence: CASMVSTDTQYF. The full variable domain, in which reference TRBV2 and TRBJ2-3 provide the parts outside the CDR3, is EPEVTQTPSHQVTQMGQEVILRCVPISNHLYFYWYRQILGQKVEFLVSFYNNEISEKSEIFDDQFSVERPDGSNFTLKIRSTKLEDSAMYFCASMVSTDTQYFGPGTRLTVL.

This clone was detected only a few times. The rearrangement links TRBV28 to TRBJ1-2; a weak D match, TRBD1 (5 bases). V gave up 5 bases and J gave up 2 bases, with 18 bases separating them. The CDR3 covers 16 residues. CDR1 is MDHEN, CDR2 SYDVKM, per germline. This chain's CDR3 is CASSLTPGLLNYGYTF. The CDR3 nucleotides are TGTGCCAGCAGTCTCACTCCGGGACTGTTGAACTATGGCTACACCTTC.